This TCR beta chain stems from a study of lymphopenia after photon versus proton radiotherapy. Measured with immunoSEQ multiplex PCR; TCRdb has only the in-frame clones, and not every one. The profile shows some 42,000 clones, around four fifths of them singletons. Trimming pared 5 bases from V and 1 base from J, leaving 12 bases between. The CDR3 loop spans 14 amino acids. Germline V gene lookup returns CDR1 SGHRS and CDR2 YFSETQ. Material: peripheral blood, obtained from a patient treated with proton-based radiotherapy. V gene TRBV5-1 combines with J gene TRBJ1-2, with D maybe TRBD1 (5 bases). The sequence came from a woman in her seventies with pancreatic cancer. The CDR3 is CASRPVGDNYGYTF. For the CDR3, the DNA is TGCGCCAGCAGACCGGTAGGGGATAACTATGGCTACACCTTC.